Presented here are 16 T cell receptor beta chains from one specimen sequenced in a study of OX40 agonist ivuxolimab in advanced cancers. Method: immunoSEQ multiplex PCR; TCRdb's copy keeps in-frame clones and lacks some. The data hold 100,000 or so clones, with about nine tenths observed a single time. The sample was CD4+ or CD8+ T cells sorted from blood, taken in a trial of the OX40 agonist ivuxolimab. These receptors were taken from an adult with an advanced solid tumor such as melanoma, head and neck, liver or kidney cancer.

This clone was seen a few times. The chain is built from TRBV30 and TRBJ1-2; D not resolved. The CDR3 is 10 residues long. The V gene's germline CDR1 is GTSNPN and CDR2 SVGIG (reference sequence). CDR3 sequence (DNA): TGTGGAATGGAAGACTATGGCTACACCTTC. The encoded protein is CGMEDYGYTF.

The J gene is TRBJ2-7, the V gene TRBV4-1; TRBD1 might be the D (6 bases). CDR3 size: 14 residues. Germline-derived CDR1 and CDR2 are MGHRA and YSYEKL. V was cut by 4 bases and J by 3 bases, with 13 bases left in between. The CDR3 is CASSLDVQGYEQYF. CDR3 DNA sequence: TGCGCCAGCAGCCTTGACGTACAGGGCTACGAGCAGTACTTC.

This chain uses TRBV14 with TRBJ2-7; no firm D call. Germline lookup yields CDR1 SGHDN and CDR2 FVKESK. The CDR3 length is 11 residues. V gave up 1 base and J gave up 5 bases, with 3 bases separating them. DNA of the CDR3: TGTGCCAGCAGCCAAGTTCACGAGCAGTACTTC. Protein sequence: CASSQVHEQYF.

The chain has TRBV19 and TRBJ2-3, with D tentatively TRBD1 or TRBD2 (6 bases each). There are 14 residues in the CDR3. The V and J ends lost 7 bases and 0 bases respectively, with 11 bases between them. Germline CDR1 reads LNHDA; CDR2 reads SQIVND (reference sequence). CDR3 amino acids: CASTKGGSTDTQYF. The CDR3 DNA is TGTGCCAGTACGAAGGGGGGTAGCACAGATACGCAGTATTTT.

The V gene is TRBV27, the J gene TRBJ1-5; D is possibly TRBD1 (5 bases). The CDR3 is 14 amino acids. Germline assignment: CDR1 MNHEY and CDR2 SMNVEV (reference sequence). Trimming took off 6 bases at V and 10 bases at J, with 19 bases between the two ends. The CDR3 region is CASRNGANRGPQHF. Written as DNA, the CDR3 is TGTGCCAGCAGGAATGGGGCTAATCGCGGCCCCCAGCATTTT.

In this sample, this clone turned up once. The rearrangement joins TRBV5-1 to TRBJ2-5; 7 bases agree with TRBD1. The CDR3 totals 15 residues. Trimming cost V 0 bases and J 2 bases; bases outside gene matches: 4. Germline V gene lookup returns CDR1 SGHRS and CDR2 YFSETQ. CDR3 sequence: CASSLAGDRQETQYF. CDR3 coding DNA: TGCGCCAGCAGCTTGGCCGGGGACAGACAAGAGACCCAGTACTTC.

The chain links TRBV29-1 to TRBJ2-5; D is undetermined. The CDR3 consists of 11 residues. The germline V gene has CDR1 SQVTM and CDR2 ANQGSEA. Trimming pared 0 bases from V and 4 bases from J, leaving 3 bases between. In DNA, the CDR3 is TGCAGCGTTGAAGATGGAGAGACCCAGTACTTC. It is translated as CSVEDGETQYF.

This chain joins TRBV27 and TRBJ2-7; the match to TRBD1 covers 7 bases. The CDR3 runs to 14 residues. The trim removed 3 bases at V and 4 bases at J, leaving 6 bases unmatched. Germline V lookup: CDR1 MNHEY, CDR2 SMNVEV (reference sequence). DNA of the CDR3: TGTGCCAGCAGTTTTCGGCAGGGGGAATACGAGCAGTACTTC. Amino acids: CASSFRQGEYEQYF.

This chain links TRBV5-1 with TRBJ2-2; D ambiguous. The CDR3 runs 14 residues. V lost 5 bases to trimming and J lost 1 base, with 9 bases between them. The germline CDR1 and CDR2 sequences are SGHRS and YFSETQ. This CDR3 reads CASSSGLNTGELFF. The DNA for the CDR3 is TGCGCCAGCAGTTCAGGATTGAACACCGGGGAGCTGTTTTTT.

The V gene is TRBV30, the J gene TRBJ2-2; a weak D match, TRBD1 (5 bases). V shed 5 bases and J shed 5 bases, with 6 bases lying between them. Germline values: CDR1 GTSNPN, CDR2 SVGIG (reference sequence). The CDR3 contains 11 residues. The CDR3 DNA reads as TGTGCCTGGGGGGCAACCGGGGAGCTGTTTTTT. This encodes CAWGATGELFF.

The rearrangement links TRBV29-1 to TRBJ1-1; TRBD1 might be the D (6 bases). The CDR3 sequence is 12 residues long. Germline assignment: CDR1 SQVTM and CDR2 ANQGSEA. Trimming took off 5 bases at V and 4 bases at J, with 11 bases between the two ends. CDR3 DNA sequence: TGCAGCGTTCACCAAGGGGGCACTGAAGCTTTCTTT. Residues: CSVHQGGTEAFF.

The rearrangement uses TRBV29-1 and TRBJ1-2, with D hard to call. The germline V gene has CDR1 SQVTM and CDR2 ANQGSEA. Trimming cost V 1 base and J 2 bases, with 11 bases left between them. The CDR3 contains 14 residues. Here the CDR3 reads CSVEASTKNYGYTF. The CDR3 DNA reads TGCAGCGTTGAAGCGTCGACAAAGAACTATGGCTACACCTTC.

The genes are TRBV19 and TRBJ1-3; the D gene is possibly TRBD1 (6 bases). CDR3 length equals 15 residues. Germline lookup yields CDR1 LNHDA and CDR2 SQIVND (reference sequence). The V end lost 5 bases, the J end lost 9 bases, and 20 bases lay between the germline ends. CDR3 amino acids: CASSHRGHRTSTIYF. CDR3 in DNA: TGTGCCAGTAGTCACCGGGGACACCGGACGAGCACCATATATTTT.

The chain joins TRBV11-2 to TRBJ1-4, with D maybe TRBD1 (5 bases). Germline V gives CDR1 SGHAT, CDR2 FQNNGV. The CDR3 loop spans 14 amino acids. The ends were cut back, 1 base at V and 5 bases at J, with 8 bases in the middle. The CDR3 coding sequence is TGTGCCAGCAGCTTAGGGACAAGAAATGAAAAACTGTTTTTT. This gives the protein CASSLGTRNEKLFF.

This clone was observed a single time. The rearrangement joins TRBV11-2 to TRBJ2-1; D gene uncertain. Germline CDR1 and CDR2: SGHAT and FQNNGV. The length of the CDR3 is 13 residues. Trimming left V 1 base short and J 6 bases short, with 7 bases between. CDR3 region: CASSLVTGNEQFF. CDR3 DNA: TGTGCCAGCAGCTTAGTGACGGGCAATGAGCAGTTCTTC.

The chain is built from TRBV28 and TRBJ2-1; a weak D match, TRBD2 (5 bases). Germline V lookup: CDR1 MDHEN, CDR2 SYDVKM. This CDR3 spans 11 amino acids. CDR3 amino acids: CASADYNEQFF. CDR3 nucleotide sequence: TGTGCGTCAGCGGATTACAATGAGCAGTTCTTC.